Below, one TCR beta chain is given with its context. The antigen is unknown. The time point: cycle 4 day 1 (C4D1), after less than 7 weeks of nivolumab. Brentuximab vedotin exposure varied, and every patient relapsed after autologous stem cell transplantation. This record belongs to a study of PD-1 blockade in classical Hodgkin lymphoma. V lost 6 bases, J lost 8 bases, and 10 bases lay in between. The CDR3 contains 12 residues. Germline V gene lookup returns CDR1 MNHNY and CDR2 SVGAGI (reference sequence). General observations from the study: With CD4+ cells, TCR diversity rose significantly by C4D1, but not with CD8+ cells. Newly diagnosed patients reportedly trailed healthy donors in baseline TCR diversity. Newly diagnosed patients had diversity similar to the baseline diversity of complete responders.

Profiled with immunoSEQ multiplex PCR; TCRdb holds only in-frame clones, not every one. Of about 44,000 clones listed, roughly 65% were seen once; the top ten hold 2.5% to 3.5%. This TCR derives from a human donor with classical Hodgkin lymphoma. This chain links TRBV6-6 with TRBJ1-4; D gene uncertain. This specimen consisted of peripheral blood mononuclear cells (PBMCs), obtained before the fourth cycle of nivolumab. The CDR3 nucleotides are TGTGCCAGCAGCCCCTTCGTCGAAAAACTGTTTTTT. Translation gives CASSPFVEKLFF.